This entry lists 5 T cell receptor beta chains sequenced from one sample in a study of cytomegalovirus exposure and HLA in healthy donors. 60 Vbeta and 13 Jbeta primers were used in PCR. The repertoire was sequenced with immunoSEQ multiplex PCR; TCRdb's copy has only in-frame clones and lacks some. The table shows under 200,000 clones, with 82% occurring only once. The specimen was PBMCs. Receptors originate from a woman aged 18-29 years in good health and CMV-seronegative.

The CDR3: CASSLSWGHSISQPQHF. CDR3 nucleotide sequence: TGTGCCAGCAGTTTAAGTTGGGGACACTCTATTAGTCAGCCCCAGCATTTT. V and J are TRBV28 and TRBJ1-5, with TRBD1 as a possible D gene (6 bases). Trimming shortened V by 2 bases and J by 6 bases, and 20 bases separated the two germline ends. The CDR3 runs 17 residues. Germline CDR1 MDHEN, CDR2 SYDVKM.

The rearrangement joins TRBV7-3 to TRBJ2-1; 9 positions agree with TRBD2. Germline V CDR1 and CDR2: SGHTA, FQGTGA. With 5 bases clipped from V and 2 bases from J, the junction kept 7 bases outside the gene matches. The CDR3 length is 16 residues. In DNA, the CDR3 is TGTGCCAGCAGCGAGGGACTAGCAGTCCCCTACAATGAGCAGTTCTTC. Translation gives CASSEGLAVPYNEQFF.

The CDR3 nucleotides read TGTGCCAGACACCTTTTGTCTCACAGGGGCACTGAAGCTTTCTTT. It yields the protein CARHLLSHRGTEAFF. The V call is TRBV6-1, the J call TRBJ1-1, with TRBD1 matching 7 bases. The CDR3 runs to 15 residues. Trimming removed 9 bases from V and 4 bases from J; junction bases left unmatched: 14. Per germline, CDR1 MNHNS and CDR2 SASEGT.

This clone appeared once. This sequence joins TRBV7-9 and TRBJ1-1; maybe TRBD1 (5 bases). Germline CDR1 SEHNR, CDR2 FQNEAQ (reference sequence). The CDR3 sequence is 16 residues long. Trimming removed 1 base from V and 5 bases from J, with 17 bases in between. CDR3 in DNA: TGTGCCAGCAGCTTAGTCGGGGGTCATGCAAGGACTGAAGCTTTCTTT. Translating gives CASSLVGGHARTEAFF. The full variable domain, in which reference TRBV7-9 and TRBJ1-1 provide the parts outside the CDR3, is DTGVSQNPRHKITKRGQNVTFRCDPISEHNRLYWYRQTLGQGPEFLTYFQNEAQLEKSRLLSDRFSAERPKGSFSTLEIQRTEQGDSAMYLCASSLVGGHARTEAFFGQGTRLTVV.

This chain's CDR3 is CASSPLGGGASDTQYF. The CDR3 DNA reads TGTGCCAGCTCACCACTGGGGGGGGGCGCTTCAGATACGCAGTATTTT. This chain joins TRBV18 and TRBJ2-3, with D tentatively TRBD2 (7 bases). V was trimmed by 1 base and J by 4 bases, leaving 15 bases between them. The CDR3 spans 16 residues. The germline CDR1 and CDR2 sequences are KGHSH and LQKENI.